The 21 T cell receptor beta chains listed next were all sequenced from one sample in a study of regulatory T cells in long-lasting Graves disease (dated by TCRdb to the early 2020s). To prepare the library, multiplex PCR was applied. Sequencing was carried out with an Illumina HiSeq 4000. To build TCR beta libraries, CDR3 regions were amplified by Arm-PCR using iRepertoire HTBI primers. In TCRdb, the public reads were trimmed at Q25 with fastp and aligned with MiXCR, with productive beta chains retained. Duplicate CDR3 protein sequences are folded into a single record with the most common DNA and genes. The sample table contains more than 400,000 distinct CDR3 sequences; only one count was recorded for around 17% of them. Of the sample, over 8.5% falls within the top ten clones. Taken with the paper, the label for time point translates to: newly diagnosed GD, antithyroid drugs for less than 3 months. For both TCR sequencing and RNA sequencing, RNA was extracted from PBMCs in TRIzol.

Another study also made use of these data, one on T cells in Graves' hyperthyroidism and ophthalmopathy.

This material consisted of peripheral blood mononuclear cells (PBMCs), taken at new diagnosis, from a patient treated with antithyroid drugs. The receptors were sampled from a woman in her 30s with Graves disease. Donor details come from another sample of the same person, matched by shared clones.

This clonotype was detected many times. The chain's CDR3 is CASKLVDGHYGYTF. The CDR3 nucleotides read TGTGCCAGCAAGTTAGTGGACGGGCATTATGGCTACACCTTC. This sequence joins TRBV27 and TRBJ1-2; no firm D call. Germline V gene data show CDR1 as MNHEY and CDR2 as SMNVEV (reference sequence). V lost 7 bases and J 5 bases, leaving 17 bases between the germline ends. CDR3 size: 14 residues.

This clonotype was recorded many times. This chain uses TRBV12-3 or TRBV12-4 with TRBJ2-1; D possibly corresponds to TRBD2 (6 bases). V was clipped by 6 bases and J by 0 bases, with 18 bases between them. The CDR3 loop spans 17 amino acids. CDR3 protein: CASRPWAGRSSYNEQFF. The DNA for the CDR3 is TGTGCCAGCAGACCCTGGGCGGGAAGAAGCTCCTACAATGAGCAGTTCTTC.

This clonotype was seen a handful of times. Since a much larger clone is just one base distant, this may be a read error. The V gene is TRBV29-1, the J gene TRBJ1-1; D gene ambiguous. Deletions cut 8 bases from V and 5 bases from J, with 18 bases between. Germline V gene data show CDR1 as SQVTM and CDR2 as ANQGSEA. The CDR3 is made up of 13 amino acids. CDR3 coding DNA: TGCAGCCTTGCTTCTCGACAATGGACTGAAGCTTTCTTT. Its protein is CSLASRQWTEAFF.

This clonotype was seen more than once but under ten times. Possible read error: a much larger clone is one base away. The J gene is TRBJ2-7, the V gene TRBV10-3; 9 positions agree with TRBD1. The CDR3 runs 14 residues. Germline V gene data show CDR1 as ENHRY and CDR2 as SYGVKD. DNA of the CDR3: TGTGCCATCAGTGACCGGGACAGGGCCTACGAGCAGCACTTC. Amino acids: CAISDRDRAYEQHF.

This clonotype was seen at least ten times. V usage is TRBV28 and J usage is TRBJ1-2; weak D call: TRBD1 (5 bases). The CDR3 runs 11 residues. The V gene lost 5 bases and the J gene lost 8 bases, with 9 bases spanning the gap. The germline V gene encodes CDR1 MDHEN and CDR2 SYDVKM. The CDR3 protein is CASSPQGGYTF. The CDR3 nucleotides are TGTGCCAGCAGTCCGCAGGGAGGCTACACCTTC.

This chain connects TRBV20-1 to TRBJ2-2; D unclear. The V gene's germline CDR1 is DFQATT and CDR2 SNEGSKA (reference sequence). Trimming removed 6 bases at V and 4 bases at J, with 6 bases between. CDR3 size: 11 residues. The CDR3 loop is CSAASTGELFF. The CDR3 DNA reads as TGCAGTGCCGCGAGCACCGGGGAGCTGTTTTTT.

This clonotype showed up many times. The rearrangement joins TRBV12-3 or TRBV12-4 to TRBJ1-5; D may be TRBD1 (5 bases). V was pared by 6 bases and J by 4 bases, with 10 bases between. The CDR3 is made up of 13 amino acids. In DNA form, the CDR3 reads TGTGCCAGCAGCATAACAGGAAATCAGCCCCAGCATTTT. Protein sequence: CASSITGNQPQHF.

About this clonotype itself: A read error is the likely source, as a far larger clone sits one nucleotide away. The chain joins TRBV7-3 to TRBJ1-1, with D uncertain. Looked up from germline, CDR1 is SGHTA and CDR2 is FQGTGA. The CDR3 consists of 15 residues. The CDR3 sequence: CAGSLGPTENTEAFF. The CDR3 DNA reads TGTGCCGGCAGCTTGGGCCCGACCGAGAACACTGAAGCTTTCTTT.

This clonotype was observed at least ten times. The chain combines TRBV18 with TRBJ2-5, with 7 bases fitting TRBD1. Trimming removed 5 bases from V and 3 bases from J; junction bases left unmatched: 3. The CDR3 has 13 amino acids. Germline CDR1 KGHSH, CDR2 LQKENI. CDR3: CASSAGTEETQYF. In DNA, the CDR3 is TGTGCCAGCTCAGCCGGGACAGAAGAGACCCAGTACTTC.

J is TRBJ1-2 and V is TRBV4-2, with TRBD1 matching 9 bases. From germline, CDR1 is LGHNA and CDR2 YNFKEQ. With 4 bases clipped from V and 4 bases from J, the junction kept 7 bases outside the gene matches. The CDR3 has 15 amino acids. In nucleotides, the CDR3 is TGTGCCAGCAGCCCAGAACAGGGGGCTATCTATGGCTACACCTTC. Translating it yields CASSPEQGAIYGYTF.

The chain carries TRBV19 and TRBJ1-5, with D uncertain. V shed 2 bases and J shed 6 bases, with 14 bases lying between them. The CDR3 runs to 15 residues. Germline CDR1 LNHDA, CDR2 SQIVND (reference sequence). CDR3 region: CASSILAGRVQPQHF. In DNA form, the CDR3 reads TGTGCCAGTAGTATATTAGCGGGGAGAGTTCAGCCCCAGCATTTT.

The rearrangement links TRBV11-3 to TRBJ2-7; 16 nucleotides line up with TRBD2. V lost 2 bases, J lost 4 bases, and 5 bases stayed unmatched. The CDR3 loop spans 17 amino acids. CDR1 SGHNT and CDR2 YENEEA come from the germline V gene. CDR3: CASSLSGTSGRDYEQYF. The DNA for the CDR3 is TGTGCCAGCAGCTTATCCGGGACTAGCGGGAGGGATTACGAGCAGTACTTC.

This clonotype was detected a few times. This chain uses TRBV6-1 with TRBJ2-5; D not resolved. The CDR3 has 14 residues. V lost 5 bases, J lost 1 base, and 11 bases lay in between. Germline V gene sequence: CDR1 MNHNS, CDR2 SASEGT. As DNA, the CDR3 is TGTGCCAGCAGTAACCGGTTGGCCCAAGAGACCCAGTACTTC. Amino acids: CASSNRLAQETQYF.

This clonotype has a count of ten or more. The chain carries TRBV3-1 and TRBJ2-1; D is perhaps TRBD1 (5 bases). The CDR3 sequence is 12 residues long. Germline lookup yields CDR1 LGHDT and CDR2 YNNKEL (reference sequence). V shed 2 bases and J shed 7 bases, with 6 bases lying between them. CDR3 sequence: CASSQRGNEQFF. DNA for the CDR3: TGTGCCAGCAGCCAAAGGGGAAATGAGCAGTTCTTC.

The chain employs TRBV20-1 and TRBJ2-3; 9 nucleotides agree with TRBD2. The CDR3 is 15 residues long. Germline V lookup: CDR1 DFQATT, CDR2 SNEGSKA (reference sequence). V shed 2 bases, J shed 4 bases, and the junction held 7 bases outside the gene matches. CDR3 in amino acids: CSARLQAGGADTQYF. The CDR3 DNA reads TGCAGTGCTAGATTGCAGGCGGGAGGGGCAGATACGCAGTATTTT.

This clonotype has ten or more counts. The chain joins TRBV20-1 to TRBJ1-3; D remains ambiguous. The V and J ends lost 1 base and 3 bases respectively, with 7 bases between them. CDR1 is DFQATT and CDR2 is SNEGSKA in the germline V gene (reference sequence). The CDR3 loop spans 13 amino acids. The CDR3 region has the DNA TGCAGTGCTAGAGGAATGGGTGGAAACACCATATATTTT. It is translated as CSARGMGGNTIYF.

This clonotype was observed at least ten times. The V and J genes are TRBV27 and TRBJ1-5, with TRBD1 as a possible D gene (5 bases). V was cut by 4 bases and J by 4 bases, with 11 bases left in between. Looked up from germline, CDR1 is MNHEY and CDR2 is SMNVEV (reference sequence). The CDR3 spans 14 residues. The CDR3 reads CASSSPGPNQPQHF. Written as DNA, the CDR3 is TGTGCCAGCAGTTCCCCGGGGCCAAATCAGCCCCAGCATTTT.

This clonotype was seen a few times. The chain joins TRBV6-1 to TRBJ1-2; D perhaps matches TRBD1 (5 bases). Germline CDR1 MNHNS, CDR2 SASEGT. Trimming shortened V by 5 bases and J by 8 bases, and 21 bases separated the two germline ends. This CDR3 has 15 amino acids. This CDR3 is CASSTQHRGYDGYTF. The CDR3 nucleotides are TGTGCCAGCAGTACCCAGCATCGGGGCTATGACGGCTACACCTTC.

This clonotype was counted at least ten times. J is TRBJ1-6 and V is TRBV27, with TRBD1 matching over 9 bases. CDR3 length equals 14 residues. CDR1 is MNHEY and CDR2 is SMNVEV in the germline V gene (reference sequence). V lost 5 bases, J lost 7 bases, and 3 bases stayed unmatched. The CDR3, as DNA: TGTGCCAGCAGTAAAGGGACAGGGAATTCACCCCTCCACTTT. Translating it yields CASSKGTGNSPLHF.

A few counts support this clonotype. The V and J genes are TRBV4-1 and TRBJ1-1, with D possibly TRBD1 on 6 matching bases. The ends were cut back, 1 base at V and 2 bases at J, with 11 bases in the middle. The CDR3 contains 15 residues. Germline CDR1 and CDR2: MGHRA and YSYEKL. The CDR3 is CASSQGPGANTEAFF. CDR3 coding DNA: TGCGCCAGCAGCCAAGGCCCAGGGGCCAACACTGAAGCTTTCTTT.

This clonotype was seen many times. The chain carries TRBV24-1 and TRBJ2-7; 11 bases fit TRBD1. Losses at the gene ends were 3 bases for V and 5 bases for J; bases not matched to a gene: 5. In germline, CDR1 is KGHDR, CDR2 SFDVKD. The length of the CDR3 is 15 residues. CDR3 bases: TGTGCCACCAGTGATCGGACAGGGGGCTTGGACGAGCAGTACTTC. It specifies CATSDRTGGLDEQYF.